The 11 T cell receptor beta chains in this list originate from one sample, sequenced in a study of T cell responses to AZD1222 COVID-19 vaccine. Produced via immunoSEQ multiplex PCR; TCRdb's table is partial and in-frame only. This sample has 90,000 to 140,000 clones; about 80% occur once, and the top ten carry 5%. Sequencing was performed on peripheral blood, taken on day 0 of AZD1222 vaccination. Receptors originate from an adult in good health.

CDR3 bases: TGTGCCAGCAGCCCCGGCAGGGTCCACGCCGAGCAGTACTTC. Encoded protein: CASSPGRVHAEQYF. The V and J genes are TRBV9 and TRBJ2-7, with D tentatively TRBD1 (5 bases). The CDR3 totals 14 residues. Germline CDR1 SGDLS, CDR2 YYNGEE. Deletions cut 4 bases from V and 6 bases from J, with 17 bases between. The whole variable domain, filled in from reference TRBV9 and TRBJ2-7, reads DSGVTQTPKHLITATGQRVTLRCSPRSGDLSVYWYQQSLDQGLQFLIQYYNGEERAKGNILERFSAQQFPDLHSELNLSSLELGDSALYFCASSPGRVHAEQYFGPGTRLTVT.

The chain carries TRBV7-2 and TRBJ2-3; maybe TRBD2 (6 bases). The CDR3 runs 14 residues. Germline V gene lookup returns CDR1 SGHTA and CDR2 FQGNSA. V was pared by 11 bases and J by 2 bases, with 17 bases between. CDR3: CALGGLLVTDTQYF. The CDR3, as DNA: TGTGCCCTAGGAGGGCTATTAGTCACAGATACGCAGTATTTT. Using reference TRBV7-2 and TRBJ2-3 for the parts outside the CDR3, the full variable domain is GAGVSQSPSNKVTEKGKDVELRCDPISGHTALYWYRQSLGQGLEFLIYFQGNSAPDKSGLPSDRFSAERTGGSVSTLTIQRTQQEDSAVYLCALGGLLVTDTQYFGPGTRLTVL.

This clone was seen only once. The V gene is TRBV30, the J gene TRBJ1-3; D gene uncertain. The CDR3 loop spans 12 amino acids. The V gene's germline CDR1 is GTSNPN and CDR2 SVGIG (reference sequence). The V gene lost 5 bases and the J gene lost 4 bases, with 9 bases spanning the gap. The CDR3 is CAWAPEGNTIYF. The CDR3 DNA reads TGTGCCTGGGCTCCCGAGGGAAACACCATATATTTT.

This clone was counted only a few times. V usage is TRBV19 and J usage is TRBJ1-2; a possible D gene is TRBD1 (5 bases). This CDR3 is 14 amino acids long. V shed 2 bases and J shed 7 bases, with 14 bases lying between them. The germline gives CDR1 LNHDA, CDR2 SQIVND (reference sequence). Here the CDR3 DNA reads TGTGCCAGTAGTATAAGCGGCGGGCAGGGTGGCTACACCTTC. This sequence encodes CASSISGGQGGYTF.

The chain links TRBV11-3 to TRBJ2-7; D not resolved. Germline V gene data show CDR1 as SGHNT and CDR2 as YENEEA. The CDR3 sequence is 17 residues long. V was shortened by 3 bases and J by 3 bases, with 21 bases between the two germline ends. In DNA, the CDR3 is TGTGCCAGCAGCTTGGCGTCTCGGGTGGGCTTCATCTACGAGCAGTACTTC. Translated: CASSLASRVGFIYEQYF.

This chain links TRBV25-1 with TRBJ2-1; D is uncertain. CDR1 and CDR2 (germline): MGHDK, SYGVNS. Trimming removed 1 base from V and 0 bases from J, with 10 bases in between. The CDR3 has 16 residues. CDR3 nucleotides: TGTGCCAGCAGTGAATGGGCGCTCAGCTCCTACAATGAGCAGTTCTTC. Protein product: CASSEWALSSYNEQFF.

This clone was seen only once. This chain links TRBV5-6 with TRBJ2-6; D is unresolved. CDR1 SGHDT and CDR2 YYEEEE come from the germline V gene. V shed 1 base and J shed 0 bases, with 11 bases lying between them. This CDR3 is 17 amino acids long. This chain's CDR3 is CASSLFGLSSGANVLTF. DNA of the CDR3: TGTGCCAGCAGCTTGTTCGGTCTCAGCTCTGGGGCCAACGTCCTGACTTTC.

The V call is TRBV11-2, the J call TRBJ1-1; D is perhaps TRBD1 (6 bases). The germline V gene encodes CDR1 SGHAT and CDR2 FQNNGV. The CDR3 runs to 15 residues. V was cut by 4 bases and J by 4 bases, with 16 bases left in between. The CDR3 sequence: CASSYLQGLITEAFF. DNA of the CDR3: TGTGCCAGCAGCTATCTCCAGGGGTTGATCACTGAAGCTTTCTTT.

The chain recombines TRBV18 with TRBJ1-2, with TRBD1 matching 7 bases. The germline gives CDR1 KGHSH, CDR2 LQKENI. The CDR3 loop spans 16 amino acids. The V and J ends lost 2 bases and 8 bases, in that order; junction bases with no gene match: 14. The CDR3 region has the DNA TGTGCCAGCTCACCAGACCGACAGGGCGACAGGATGGGCTACACCTTC. It specifies CASSPDRQGDRMGYTF. The full variable domain, with the rest looked up from reference TRBV18 and TRBJ1-2, is NAGVMQNPRHLVRRRGQEARLRCSPMKGHSHVYWYRQLPEEGLKFMVYLQKENIIDESGMPKERFSAEFPKEGPSILRIQQVVRGDSAAYFCASSPDRQGDRMGYTFGSGTRLTVV.

The chain has TRBV5-4 and TRBJ2-3, with TRBD2 identical over 7 bases. Germline trimming cut 0 bases from V and 3 bases from J; bases unmatched to any gene: 4. Germline V gene lookup returns CDR1 SGHNT and CDR2 YYREEE (reference sequence). This CDR3 contains 15 residues. CDR3: CASSLGGGKTDTQYF. CDR3 in DNA: TGTGCCAGCAGCTTGGGCGGGGGAAAGACAGATACGCAGTATTTT.

The gene calls are TRBV7-2 and TRBJ2-7; tentatively, D is TRBD1 (6 bases). Trimming removed 2 bases at V and 3 bases at J, with 14 bases between. The germline V gene has CDR1 SGHTA and CDR2 FQGNSA. The length of the CDR3 is 15 residues. CDR3 loop: CASSLYRVGGYEQYF. In DNA, the CDR3 is TGTGCCAGCAGCTTATATCGGGTAGGGGGCTACGAGCAGTACTTC. Combining the CDR3 with reference TRBV7-2 and TRBJ2-7 gives the whole variable domain GAGVSQSPSNKVTEKGKDVELRCDPISGHTALYWYRQSLGQGLEFLIYFQGNSAPDKSGLPSDRFSAERTGGSVSTLTIQRTQQEDSAVYLCASSLYRVGGYEQYFGPGTRLTVT.